The clone carrying this T cell receptor beta chain has just one count. The antigen remains unidentified. The data are from a study of OX40 agonist ivuxolimab in advanced cancers. Baseline was the first blood sampling point, followed by cycle 4 day 1 and cycle 7 day 1. Study-wide findings and caveats: Antigen specificity remained undetermined for the expanded peripheral T cells. In CD8+ T cells, expanded clones were on average more numerous than in CD4+. Clonal expansion from baseline to week 6 occurred in both CD4+ and CD8+ T cells.

Produced via immunoSEQ multiplex PCR; TCRdb's table is partial and in-frame only. Here the sample spans 45,000 to 65,000 clones, under 85% being singletons. CDR3 size: 13 residues. CDR1 and CDR2 (germline): SGHRS, YFSETQ. Trimming stripped 7 bases from V and 3 bases from J, with 12 bases between. The receptor's source is an adult with an advanced solid tumor such as melanoma, head and neck, liver or kidney cancer. The V gene is TRBV5-1, the J gene TRBJ2-3; weak D call: TRBD1 (5 bases). The source was CD4+ or CD8+ T cells sorted from blood, collected in a trial of the OX40 agonist ivuxolimab. Here the CDR3 DNA reads TGCGCCAGCTCCGACAGAGTAACAGATACGCAGTATTTT. Translated, it gives CASSDRVTDTQYF. Using reference TRBV5-1 and TRBJ2-3 for the parts outside the CDR3, the full variable domain is KAGVTQTPRYLIKTRGQQVTLSCSPISGHRSVSWYQQTPGQGLQFLFEYFSETQRNKGNFPGRFSGRQFSNSRSEMNVSTLELGDSALYLCASSDRVTDTQYFGPGTRLTVL.